These 5 T cell receptor beta chains came from one sample sequenced in a study of T-cell memory formation after mild COVID-19. TCRdb reanalysed the 5' RACE reads using MiXCR and keeps one entry per CDR3 protein. The sample consists of about 600,000 distinct CDR3 sequences, approximately 21% of them appearing once. The sequencing input was PBMCs or a T cell subset sorted from them (not recorded which). The receptors originated from an adult woman who had mild COVID-19 (a few samples of this study predate the infection). Cell type and time point are not known.

The chain carries TRBV24-1 and TRBJ1-1, with 8 bases that match TRBD1. Germline V gene lookup returns CDR1 KGHDR and CDR2 SFDVKD. This CDR3 is 13 amino acids long. Trimming removed 2 bases from V and 8 bases from J; junction bases left unmatched: 3. The CDR3 region has the DNA TGTGCCACCAGTGATTCAGGGGGCGAAGAAGCTTTCTTT. Its translation is CATSDSGGEEAFF.

This clonotype was counted many times. This chain joins TRBV15 and TRBJ2-7, with 9 bases that match TRBD1. In germline, CDR1 is LNHNV, CDR2 YYDKDF (reference sequence). The CDR3 is made up of 14 amino acids. J lost 2 bases, V lost 3 bases, and 2 bases had no gene match. The CDR3 here is CATSRGQGPYEQYF. The CDR3 nucleotides read TGTGCCACCAGCAGGGGACAGGGACCCTACGAGCAGTACTTC.

The chain joins TRBV7-9 to TRBJ2-2, with a tentative D call TRBD2 (5 bases). The CDR3 extends over 13 amino acids. V lost 2 bases, J lost 6 bases, and 7 bases lay in between. Germline CDR1 is SEHNR and CDR2 is FQNEAQ (reference sequence). CDR3 coding DNA: TGTGCCAGCAGCTTATCAGCGGCCGGGGAGCTGTTTTTT. It encodes CASSLSAAGELFF.

This rearrangement joins TRBV24-1 to TRBJ1-2; maybe TRBD1 (5 bases). Germline V gene data show CDR1 as KGHDR and CDR2 as SFDVKD. The V end was cut by 6 bases, the J end by 5 bases, with 9 bases between. This CDR3 is 12 amino acids long. The chain's CDR3 is CATSPGPYGYTF. The CDR3 DNA reads as TGTGCCACCAGTCCGGGACCATATGGCTACACCTTC.

The V and J genes are TRBV24-1 and TRBJ2-2, with 7 bases identical to TRBD2. CDR3 length equals 13 residues. Looked up from germline, CDR1 is KGHDR and CDR2 is SFDVKD. V was pared by 9 bases and J by 4 bases, with 4 bases of the junction left unmatched. The CDR3 DNA is TGTGCCACCGGGAGCGGGATCACCGGGGAGCTGTTTTTT. Translation: CATGSGITGELFF.